Listed below are T cell receptor beta chains from one sample, sequenced in a study of T cells expressing NK-cell markers. After re-calling the 5' RACE reads, TCRdb lists one entry per CDR3 protein, DNA absent. The sample holds a few hundred thousand distinct CDR3 sequences. The sequenced material came from blood T cells: a sorted CD56 or NKG2C T cell subset, CD4+ or CD8+ T cells, or bulk PBMC T cells (not recorded which). The source of these receptors is a man aged 18 to 69 in good health. Both conserved end residues are part of each CDR3. Each record gives: V gene, J gene, CDR3 protein.

v_gene: TRBV5-1
j_gene: TRBJ2-2
CDR3aa: CASSPSAGVATGELFF

v_gene: TRBV18
j_gene: TRBJ1-5
CDR3aa: CASSLAGGANQPQHF

v_gene: TRBV29-1
j_gene: TRBJ2-7
CDR3aa: CSVERVRDRAPLSYYEQYF

v_gene: TRBV7-2
j_gene: TRBJ2-7
CDR3aa: CASSLRSGGALHEQYF

v_gene: TRBV7-2
j_gene: TRBJ2-1
CDR3aa: CASSPTPGYNEQFF

v_gene: TRBV12-3/TRBV12-4
j_gene: TRBJ1-2
CDR3aa: CASSLAGSINGYTF

v_gene: TRBV18
j_gene: TRBJ2-7
CDR3aa: CASSNVSKGIEQYF

v_gene: TRBV5-1
j_gene: TRBJ2-7
CDR3aa: CASSLGGAVPTYEQYF

v_gene: TRBV12-3/TRBV12-4
j_gene: TRBJ2-3
CDR3aa: CASRGWIRTDTQYF

v_gene: TRBV6-1
j_gene: TRBJ2-5
CDR3aa: CASTGGDLPQETQYF

v_gene: TRBV5-1
j_gene: TRBJ1-6
CDR3aa: CASSSGLESYNSPLHF

v_gene: TRBV12-3/TRBV12-4
j_gene: TRBJ2-7
CDR3aa: CASSLGQVFLLEQYF

v_gene: TRBV24-1
j_gene: TRBJ1-2
CDR3aa: CATSDGPGGYTF

v_gene: TRBV7-9
j_gene: TRBJ2-7
CDR3aa: CASSLTGSTREQYF

v_gene: TRBV11-1
j_gene: TRBJ2-1
CDR3aa: CASSLIVVARAGGQFF

v_gene: TRBV29-1
j_gene: TRBJ1-5
CDR3aa: CSVGRDSNQPQHF

v_gene: TRBV12-3/TRBV12-4
j_gene: TRBJ2-6
CDR3aa: CASSSPPGTPRPRSSGANVLTF

v_gene: TRBV29-1
j_gene: TRBJ2-2
CDR3aa: CSVEADRAGELFF

v_gene: TRBV28
j_gene: TRBJ1-2
CDR3aa: CASSLLDRINYGYTF

v_gene: TRBV11-2
j_gene: TRBJ2-1
CDR3aa: CASLKGSGGASSEQFF

v_gene: TRBV20-1
j_gene: TRBJ1-1
CDR3aa: CSARVRQGARNTEAFF

v_gene: TRBV3-1
j_gene: TRBJ2-2
CDR3aa: CASSQTSGGELFF

v_gene: TRBV9
j_gene: TRBJ1-2
CDR3aa: CASSVDHSRGYGYTF

v_gene: TRBV5-5
j_gene: TRBJ2-3
CDR3aa: CASSLEGGGGAPDTQYF

v_gene: TRBV18
j_gene: TRBJ2-6
CDR3aa: CASSPTQGSGANVLTF

v_gene: TRBV6-6
j_gene: TRBJ2-5
CDR3aa: CASNSWETQYF

v_gene: TRBV20-1
j_gene: TRBJ2-7
CDR3aa: CSARDGKGPNEQYF